This entry concerns a single TCR beta chain. Its antigen is unknown. Per-base qualities were not stored, and no clone one base away is much larger. TCRbeta CDR3 regions were amplified from genomic DNA by means of the immunoSEQ Assay, a bias-controlled multiplex PCR. Concerning the study's data processing: The number of nucleated cells in each sample was estimated from the amplification of reference gene primers within the assay. To quantify the absolute abundance of each unique TCRbeta CDR3 rearrangement, sequence reads were collapsed and filtered. Productive Simpson clonality was computed per sample as the square root of Simpson's diversity index over productive rearrangements. Entries here come from immuneACCESS through TCRdb and include only in-frame sequences with V and J called. Some clones fail to appear in such tables; in the studies checked, an unresolved V gene covers under half of the shortfall, and the cause of the remainder is unknown. D and trimming come from the DNA, and the V and J calls and clone size come from that table. This sample gives a few hundred thousand clones in total; around 80% of them show up just once. Clones ranked in the top ten supply less than 3.5% of the sample.

Cut back by 6 bases and 0 bases, the V and J ends lie 12 bases apart. Taken from the germline V gene (reference sequence), the CDR1 and CDR2 loops are MNHEY and SMNVEV. Its CDR3 holds 14 amino acids, cysteine through phenylalanine. Just CDR3 DNA is preserved here, 42 bases in frame from base 1. The data are from a study of blood T cell repertoires in COVID-19 (dated by TCRdb to 2018 to 2020). For context, the study as a whole: Collaborator samples came from the United States, Italy and Spain and covered acute and convalescent phases of COVID-19. The prospective study material was composed of cDNA or gDNA derived from T cells, B-cell-depleted T cells, or PBMCs. Deeply sampled blood TCRbeta repertoires from subjects exposed to, actively infected with, or recovered from COVID-19 were included in the dataset. The repertoires were released in a freely available public database meant as a resource for research on the immune response to SARS-CoV-2. Samples came from the ongoing ImmuneRACE study (first 160 participants) plus 1,254 subjects from 6 global collaborators. A de-identified subject ID, COVID-19 status, age in years and sex were almost always included in the sample metadata. Where HLA class I and class II types were available, the types were taken from metadata supplied by the sample provider, not from assay-based typing.

Collaborating institutions collected whole blood in K2EDTA tubes following their own protocols. For TCRbeta analysis, collaborator samples were shipped as frozen whole blood, as isolated PBMCs, or as DNA extracted from either sample type. General findings and caveats noted by the study authors: The quantity of clinical and demographic metadata differed by source and by participant and was supplied without curation.

The specimen sequenced was peripheral blood. This TCR was recovered from a woman aged 18-29 years with acute or convalescent COVID-19. The V and J segments used are TRBV27 and TRBJ2-7; perhaps TRBD1 is the D gene, with 5 bases matching. The nucleotides are TGTGCCAGCAGCCGACAGACCAGCTCCTACGAGCAGTACTTC. This sequence encodes CASSRQTSSYEQYF.